These 24 T cell receptor beta chains share one sample of origin, sequenced in a study of blood T cell repertoires in COVID-19. The protocol was immunoSEQ multiplex PCR, while the TCRdb copy is restricted to in-frame clones and leaves out a portion. The data contain 380,000 or so clones, roughly 90% of them singletons. Sequencing was carried out using PBMCs or T cells enriched from blood (not recorded which). These receptor sequences come from a woman in her 30s with acute COVID-19.

This clone was counted between two and nine times. The chain recombines TRBV2 with TRBJ1-5; 11 bases align to TRBD1. The CDR3 is 14 amino acids. From germline, CDR1 is SNHLY and CDR2 FYNNEI. The V and J ends lost 6 bases and 5 bases, in that order; junction bases with no gene match: 3. In nucleotides, the CDR3 is TGTGCCAGCAGGGGACAGGGGGGCTATCAGCCCCAGCATTTT. It codes for CASRGQGGYQPQHF.

This clone has just a few counts. The chain couples TRBV5-1 to TRBJ1-2; unclear D gene. Trimming left V 4 bases short and J 5 bases short, with 12 bases between. The germline CDR1 and CDR2 sequences are SGHRS and YFSETQ. This CDR3 region has 13 residues. The DNA for the CDR3 is TGCGCCAGCAGCCCAACCATACAGTATGGCTACACCTTC. Protein: CASSPTIQYGYTF.

This sequence joins TRBV11-2 and TRBJ1-1; 8 bases are shared with TRBD1. Germline CDR1 reads SGHAT; CDR2 reads FQNNGV. This CDR3 has 14 amino acids. V lost 5 bases and J lost 1; bases outside the gene matches: 3. The CDR3 coding sequence is TGTGCCAGCAGCGGACAGGGCCGGAACACTGAAGCTTTCTTT. Protein product: CASSGQGRNTEAFF.

This chain uses TRBV11-2 with TRBJ2-3; D might be TRBD2 (6 bases). There are 15 residues in the CDR3. V gave up 4 bases and J gave up 4 bases, with 15 bases separating them. From germline, CDR1 is SGHAT and CDR2 FQNNGV. As DNA, the CDR3 is TGTGCCAGCAGCTCCCGACTAGTCTCCTCAGATACGCAGTATTTT. Translating gives CASSSRLVSSDTQYF.

The chain recombines TRBV5-1 with TRBJ1-4; no reliable D call. CDR1 SGHRS and CDR2 YFSETQ come from the germline V gene. Trimming took 3 bases from V and 5 from J, leaving 11 bases between them. The CDR3 has 14 amino acids. The CDR3 DNA reads TGCGCCAGCAGCTCCGTGGGGAGGAATGAAAAACTGTTTTTT. Translation: CASSSVGRNEKLFF.

The chain couples TRBV2 to TRBJ2-3; D unclear. Germline loops: CDR1 SNHLY, CDR2 FYNNEI. The CDR3 totals 12 residues. V lost 5 bases, J lost 6 bases, and 9 bases lay in between. CDR3 coding DNA: TGTGCCAGCAGTCTAACTACGGATACGCAGTATTTT. This codes for CASSLTTDTQYF.

The chain has TRBV5-1 and TRBJ1-4, with D tentatively TRBD1 (6 bases). Trimming shortened V by 6 bases and J by 7 bases, and 16 bases separated the two germline ends. In germline, CDR1 is SGHRS, CDR2 YFSETQ. CDR3 length: 14 amino acids. CDR3 in amino acids: CASKERGPGEKLFF. CDR3 in DNA: TGCGCCAGCAAAGAGCGGGGGCCGGGTGAAAAACTGTTTTTT.

The chain's CDR3 is CASSLWGALNTEAFF. The CDR3 nucleotides are TGTGCCAGTAGTCTATGGGGAGCCCTGAACACTGAAGCTTTCTTT. The chain links TRBV19 to TRBJ1-1, with D unclear. Germline V gene lookup returns CDR1 LNHDA and CDR2 SQIVND (reference sequence). V dropped 5 bases and J dropped 0 bases, with 13 bases sitting between them. This CDR3 has 15 amino acids. Filled out from reference TRBV19 and TRBJ1-1, the complete variable domain reads DGGITQSPKYLFRKEGQNVTLSCEQNLNHDAMYWYRQDPGQGLRLIYYSQIVNDFQKGDIAEGYSVSREKKESFPLTVTSAQKNPTAFYLCASSLWGALNTEAFFGQGTRLTVV.

V usage is TRBV7-9 and J usage is TRBJ2-7; 8 nucleotides agree with TRBD1. The germline V gene has CDR1 SEHNR and CDR2 FQNEAQ (reference sequence). Germline trimming cut 0 bases from V and 2 bases from J; bases unmatched to any gene: 6. The CDR3 covers 16 residues. CDR3 in DNA: TGTGCCAGCAGCTTAGCGCGAGGACAGGGCCCCTACGAGCAGTACTTC. Its protein is CASSLARGQGPYEQYF.

The J gene is TRBJ1-1, the V gene TRBV3-1 (or the pseudogene TRBV3-2); weak D call: TRBD1 (5 bases). Germline CDR1 and CDR2: LGHDT and YNNKEL (reference sequence). There are 12 residues in the CDR3. V was trimmed by 3 bases and J by 10 bases, leaving 12 bases between them. The CDR3 coding sequence is TGTGCCAGCAGCCAGTTGGGGCGGGGAGCTTTCTTT. Translated, it gives CASSQLGRGAFF.

The chain recombines TRBV9 with TRBJ2-1; 10 positions match TRBD2. Germline assignment: CDR1 SGDLS and CDR2 YYNGEE. The ends lost 0 bases at V and 6 bases at J; junction bases unmatched: 12. The CDR3 covers 18 residues. The CDR3 sequence is CASSVGGAGGRPGNEQFF. The CDR3 DNA is TGTGCCAGCAGCGTAGGAGGAGCGGGGGGGCGACCAGGCAATGAGCAGTTCTTC.

This clone was counted only a few times. This sequence joins TRBV6-9 and TRBJ1-2; 7 nucleotides match TRBD1. V dropped 6 bases and J dropped 10; count of bases not matched to a gene: 26. Looked up from germline, CDR1 is MNHGY and CDR2 is SVAAGI. This CDR3 region has 18 residues. CDR3 DNA: TGTGCCAGCAGCACGACAGGGTACAAACCCTTCTACCGAACGATCTACACCTTC. Amino acids: CASSTTGYKPFYRTIYTF.

The chain combines TRBV7-2 with TRBJ2-3; 11 nucleotides line up with TRBD2. CDR3 size: 16 residues. The germline CDR1 and CDR2 sequences are SGHTA and FQGNSA. The V and J ends lost 5 bases and 2 bases, in that order; junction bases with no gene match: 6. CDR3 in DNA: TGTGCCAGCAGCCGGCGACTAGCGGGGTACACAGATACGCAGTATTTT. Its protein is CASSRRLAGYTDTQYF.

This clone has a single count. This chain connects TRBV5-1 to TRBJ2-3; no clear D gene. The germline CDR1 and CDR2 sequences are SGHRS and YFSETQ. Trimming stripped 6 bases from V and 4 bases from J, with 9 bases between. The CDR3 spans 12 residues. CDR3 amino acids: CASTSSADTQYF. DNA for the CDR3: TGCGCCAGCACCTCTTCCGCAGATACGCAGTATTTT.

Only one count was recorded for this clone. The gene calls are TRBV7-2 and TRBJ2-5; maybe TRBD2 (6 bases). V dropped 5 bases and J dropped 2 bases, with 9 bases sitting between them. The CDR3 consists of 13 residues. Germline loops: CDR1 SGHTA, CDR2 FQGNSA. In DNA, the CDR3 is TGTGCCAGCAGCCGGGACTTACAAGAGACCCAGTACTTC. Amino acids: CASSRDLQETQYF.

This sequence joins TRBV7-3 and TRBJ2-2; tentatively, D is TRBD2 (6 bases). The CDR3 runs to 18 residues. CDR1 is SGHTA, CDR2 FQGTGA, per germline. With 1 base removed from V and 3 bases from J, the gap between germline ends came to 18 bases. The CDR3 DNA sequence: TGTGCCAGCAGCTTAAAGGGACTTTACCACACTTACACCGGGGAGCTGTTTTTT. It codes for CASSLKGLYHTYTGELFF.

The rearrangement uses TRBV5-5 and TRBJ2-7, with D maybe TRBD1 (5 bases). Germline-derived CDR1 and CDR2 are SGHKS and YYEKEE (reference sequence). The CDR3 has 13 residues. Trimming shortened V by 2 bases and J by 3 bases, and 9 bases separated the two germline ends. CDR3 sequence: CASSLSRDYEQYF. The DNA of the CDR3 is TGTGCCAGCAGCTTATCCAGGGACTACGAGCAGTACTTC.

The chain joins TRBV4-3 to TRBJ2-3; a weak D match, TRBD1 (6 bases). Germline CDR1 reads LGHNA; CDR2 reads YSLEER. Between the trimmed V and J ends, which lost 2 bases and 0 bases, there was a span of 15 bases. The CDR3 length is 17 residues. Here the CDR3 reads CASSQTYGTTSTDTQYF. CDR3 DNA: TGCGCCAGCAGCCAAACATACGGGACAACCAGCACAGATACGCAGTATTTT.

J is TRBJ2-1 and V is TRBV7-9; the D gene is possibly TRBD2 (5 bases). Germline V gene data show CDR1 as SEHNR and CDR2 as FQNEAQ (reference sequence). This CDR3 has 17 residues. V was trimmed by 3 bases and J by 3 bases, leaving 18 bases between them. DNA of the CDR3: TGTGCCAGCAGCTTGGTGAGGGAATTTTATGTCTACAATGAGCAGTTCTTC. As protein: CASSLVREFYVYNEQFF.

This clone has a single count. The J gene is TRBJ2-2, the V gene TRBV7-3; possible D gene TRBD1, 5 bases. The CDR3 is made up of 14 amino acids. The V end lost 6 bases, the J end lost 0 bases, and 8 bases lay between the germline ends. Germline loops: CDR1 SGHTA, CDR2 FQGTGA. The CDR3 here is CASREQANTGELFF. CDR3 nucleotides: TGTGCCAGCAGGGAACAGGCGAACACCGGGGAGCTGTTTTTT.

The genes are TRBV7-9 and TRBJ2-3, with TRBD1 as a possible D gene (6 bases). V gave up 5 bases and J gave up 4 bases, with 13 bases separating them. CDR3 size: 14 residues. CDR1 SEHNR and CDR2 FQNEAQ come from the germline V gene (reference sequence). CDR3 region: CASSPNRDADTQYF. CDR3 DNA: TGTGCCAGCAGCCCCAACAGGGACGCAGATACGCAGTATTTT.

With respect to this clone: The junction departs from germline at one end; a sequencing error may be responsible. The CDR3 nucleotides read TGTGCCAGCAGCCTAGCGGGGAGAAGCACAGATACGCAGTATTTT. Translating gives CASSLAGRSTDTQYF. This sequence joins TRBV7-2 and TRBJ2-3; 9 positions agree with TRBD2. The CDR3 extends over 15 amino acids. CDR1 and CDR2 from the germline V gene are SGHTA and FQGNSA.

V is TRBV7-9 and J is TRBJ1-2; 7 bases match TRBD1. Germline assignment: CDR1 SEHNR and CDR2 FQNEAQ (reference sequence). V was pared by 5 bases and J by 4 bases, with 13 bases of the junction left unmatched. The CDR3 consists of 16 residues. CDR3 nucleotides: TGTGCCAGCAGCCTCTACCGACAGGGAAAAGTCTATGGCTACACCTTC. It yields the protein CASSLYRQGKVYGYTF.

J is TRBJ2-7 and V is TRBV13; TRBD2 aligns across 7 bases. The CDR3 runs to 14 residues. V gave up 4 bases and J gave up 5 bases; unmatched junction bases: 8. Germline V gene lookup returns CDR1 PRHDT and CDR2 FYEKMQ (reference sequence). The CDR3 protein is CASSSGLSSDEQYF. DNA of the CDR3: TGTGCCAGCAGCTCGGGACTAAGTTCAGACGAGCAGTACTTC.